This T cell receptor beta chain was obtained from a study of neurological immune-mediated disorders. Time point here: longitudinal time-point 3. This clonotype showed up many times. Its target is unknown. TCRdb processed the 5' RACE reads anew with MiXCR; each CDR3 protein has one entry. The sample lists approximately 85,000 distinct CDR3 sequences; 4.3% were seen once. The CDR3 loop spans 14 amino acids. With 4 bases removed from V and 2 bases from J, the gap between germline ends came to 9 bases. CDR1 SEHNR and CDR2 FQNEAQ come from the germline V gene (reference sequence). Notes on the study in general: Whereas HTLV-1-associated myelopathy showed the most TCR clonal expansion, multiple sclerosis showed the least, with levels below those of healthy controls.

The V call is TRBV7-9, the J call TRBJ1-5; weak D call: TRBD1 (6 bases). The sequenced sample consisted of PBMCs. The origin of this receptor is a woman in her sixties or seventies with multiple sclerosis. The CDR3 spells CASSSRGGNQPQHF. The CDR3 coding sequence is TGTGCCAGCAGCTCCAGGGGTGGCAATCAGCCCCAGCATTTT.